These T cell receptor beta chains were read from a single sample in a study of OX40 agonist ivuxolimab in advanced cancers. Assay used: immunoSEQ multiplex PCR; TCRdb lists only in-frame clones, some missing. This sample's table has roughly 5 clones. The sample here was taken in a trial of the OX40 agonist ivuxolimab. These receptors originate from an adult with an advanced solid tumor such as melanoma, head and neck, liver or kidney cancer. Both conserved end residues are part of each CDR3. D genes are given only for firm matches.

j_call v_call d_call cdr3_nt cdr3_aa
TRBJ2-5 TRBV19 NA TGTGCCACTTCATGGGGCGGGGAAAGCCAAGAGACCCAGTACTTC CATSWGGESQETQYF